This is a list of T cell receptor beta chains from one sample in a study of identical twins. MiXCR, run by TCRdb on the 5' RACE reads, gives a single entry per CDR3 protein. Among around 240,000 distinct CDR3 sequences listed, roughly 7% were seen once. The same data also went into a second study, on yellow fever vaccine responses in identical twins.

Source material: memory (CD45RO+) T cells sorted from blood. The receptors shown here come from a woman aged 18 to 35 in good health. CDR3s include the opening cysteine and the closing phenylalanine or tryptophan. D genes are given only for firm matches. Size is stated for part of the rows, as once, few or many counts, or as a class when the clone is expanded.

>TRBD1|TRBJ2-1|TRBV12-3/TRBV12-4|.
CASSPRTGTYNEQFF
TGTGCCAGCAGCCCCCGGACAGGAACCTACAATGAGCAGTTCTTC
>.|TRBJ2-5|TRBV20-1|many
CSARSPTQETQYF
TGCAGTGCTAGATCCCCAACGCAAGAGACCCAGTACTTC
>TRBD2|TRBJ2-3|TRBV10-3|many
CAITESGLGTDTQYF
TGTGCCATCACCGAGTCTGGACTAGGGACGGATACGCAGTATTTT
>TRBD2|TRBJ2-2|TRBV6-1|few
CATSTSHNPGELFF
TGTGCCACTTCGACTAGCCATAACCCCGGGGAGCTGTTTTTT
>.|TRBJ2-5|TRBV24-1|few
CAASDFQGIWETQYF
TGTGCCGCCAGTGATTTTCAGGGAATATGGGAGACCCAGTACTTC
>.|TRBJ2-1|TRBV4-2|few
CASSQDYSVEQFF
TGTGCCAGCAGCCAAGACTATAGCGTAGAGCAGTTCTTC
>TRBD2|TRBJ2-1|TRBV20-1|few
CSARGISGSSEGYNEQFF
TGCAGTGCTAGAGGTATTAGCGGGAGTTCTGAGGGATACAATGAGCAGTTCTTC
>.|TRBJ1-2|TRBV20-1|many
CSAPDTDMNYGYTF
TGCAGTGCCCCCGACACGGATATGAACTATGGCTACACCTTC
>.|TRBJ1-6|TRBV20-1|few
CSARDTGNSPLHF
TGCAGTGCTAGAGATACAGGGAATTCACCCCTCCACTTT
>.|TRBJ1-4|TRBV7-9|few
CASSLGSGGEKLFF
TGTGCCAGCAGCTTAGGTTCAGGCGGAGAAAAACTGTTTTTT
>.|TRBJ2-3|TRBV7-2|few
CASSRRADTQYF
TGTGCCAGCAGCCGACGGGCGGATACGCAGTATTTT
>TRBD2|TRBJ2-3|TRBV6-1|many
CASSVSLAGGDTQYF
TGTGCCAGCTCAGTGTCCCTAGCGGGAGGAGATACGCAGTATTTT
>TRBD1|TRBJ2-2|TRBV28|many
CASKGANGGTGELFF
TGTGCCAGCAAGGGGGCTAATGGGGGCACCGGGGAGCTGTTTTTT
>.|TRBJ2-3|TRBV29-1|few
CSVDGGTDTQYF
TGCAGCGTTGACGGGGGCACAGATACGCAGTATTTT
>TRBD2|TRBJ2-1|TRBV24-1|many
CATSELLAVAYNEQFF
TGTGCCACCAGTGAGCTACTAGCGGTTGCCTACAATGAGCAGTTCTTC
>.|TRBJ1-1|TRBV4-1|many
CASSQEQGDWGAFF
TGCGCCAGCAGCCAAGAACAGGGCGATTGGGGGGCTTTCTTT
>.|TRBJ2-3|TRBV27|.
CASSSQGAGGDTQYF
TGTGCCAGCAGTTCACAGGGGGCGGGGGGAGATACGCAGTATTTT
>.|TRBJ2-2|TRBV28|.
CASSYPTSTGELFF
TGTGCCAGCAGTTACCCGACTAGCACCGGGGAGCTGTTTTTT
>.|TRBJ1-1|TRBV29-1|few
CSVALMGGTEAFF
TGCAGCGTTGCCCTAATGGGGGGAACTGAAGCTTTCTTT
>.|TRBJ2-2|TRBV24-1|many
CATSDSGTSGELFF
TGTGCCACCAGTGATTCGGGGACCTCCGGGGAGCTGTTTTTT
>.|TRBJ2-7|TRBV28|.
CASSLAREQYF
TGTGCCAGCAGTTTAGCCCGAGAGCAGTACTTC
>TRBD1|TRBJ1-1|TRBV7-9|.
CASSSDRINTEAFF
TGTGCCAGCAGCTCGGACAGGATCAACACTGAAGCTTTCTTT
>.|TRBJ1-1|TRBV12-3/TRBV12-4|many
CASSYRREGNTEAFF
TGTGCCAGCAGTTACCGGCGCGAGGGAAACACTGAAGCTTTCTTT
>TRBD2|TRBJ2-7|TRBV7-2|.
CASSLGTSGKYEQYF
TGTGCCAGCAGCTTGGGGACTAGCGGGAAATACGAGCAGTACTTC
>.|TRBJ1-4|TRBV20-1|few
CSAAGPETNEKLFF
TGCAGTGCGGCCGGCCCAGAAACTAATGAAAAACTGTTTTTT
>TRBD2|TRBJ2-1|TRBV24-1|many
CATSDPGLAEDNEQFF
TGTGCCACCAGTGACCCGGGACTAGCGGAAGACAATGAGCAGTTCTTC
>TRBD2|TRBJ2-3|TRBV20-1|many
CRGISGGGGDTQYF
TGCAGGGGGATTAGCGGGGGCGGCGGAGATACGCAGTATTTT
>TRBD2|TRBJ2-1|TRBV4-1|.
CASSQSSSGGVGEQFF
TGCGCCAGCAGCCAATCAAGCTCGGGGGGGGTGGGTGAGCAGTTCTTC
>.|TRBJ1-1|TRBV20-1|.
CSAAYPADTEAFF
TGCAGTGCTGCCTACCCGGCGGACACTGAAGCTTTCTTT
>.|TRBJ1-4|TRBV5-1|many
CASSLDFRGYGEKLFF
TGCGCCAGCAGCTTGGATTTTCGAGGGTATGGGGAAAAACTGTTTTTT
>TRBD2|TRBJ2-3|TRBV6-1|.
CASSDIAGVAGTQYF
TGTGCCAGCAGCGACATAGCGGGGGTAGCGGGTACGCAGTATTTT
>TRBD1|TRBJ2-1|TRBV11-3|.
CASSFSPGQGDWEQFF
TGTGCCAGCAGCTTCAGCCCGGGACAGGGCGACTGGGAGCAGTTCTTC
>TRBD2|TRBJ2-1|TRBV5-1|many
CASKLAGVGDEQFF
TGCGCCAGCAAGCTAGCGGGAGTGGGGGATGAGCAGTTCTTC
>.|TRBJ2-1|TRBV20-1|many
CSGGGGAGNNEQFF
TGCAGTGGTGGAGGTGGGGCCGGCAACAATGAGCAGTTCTTC
>TRBD1|TRBJ2-3|TRBV11-3|once
CASSLAPGRGPDTQYF
TGTGCCAGCAGCTTAGCCCCGGGAAGGGGGCCAGATACGCAGTATTTT
>TRBD1|TRBJ2-3|TRBV2|.
CASSVQGSTDTQYF
TGTGCCAGCAGTGTACAGGGGAGCACAGATACGCAGTATTTT
>.|TRBJ1-2|TRBV10-2|few
CASSDQRTGYGYTF
TGCGCCAGCAGTGATCAGAGGACGGGCTATGGCTACACCTTC
>TRBD2|TRBJ2-7|TRBV5-1|few
CASSKIAGTFYEQYF
TGCGCCAGCAGCAAGATAGCGGGAACATTCTACGAGCAGTACTTC
>TRBD1|TRBJ1-5|TRBV2|many
CASRGTGGRQPQHF
TGTGCCAGCAGAGGGACAGGGGGCCGACAGCCCCAGCATTTT
>TRBD1|TRBJ1-1|TRBV5-1|.
CASSHNRDREKTEAFF
TGCGCCAGCAGCCACAACCGGGACAGGGAAAAAACTGAAGCTTTCTTT
>TRBD2|TRBJ2-2|TRBV20-1|many
CSARESSGSGGGELFF
TGCAGTGCTAGAGAATCTAGCGGGAGCGGAGGCGGGGAGCTGTTTTTT
>TRBD1|TRBJ1-1|TRBV9|few
CASSVGGQFNTEAFF
TGTGCCAGCAGCGTAGGGGGACAGTTTAACACTGAAGCTTTCTTT